What follows are 3 T cell receptor beta chains derived from one specimen sequenced in a study of blood T cell repertoires in COVID-19 (dated by TCRdb to 2019 to 2021). Library method: the immunoSEQ multiplex PCR assay. The table comes from immuneACCESS by way of TCRdb, which keeps in-frame sequences with V and J called. Part of the clones is missing from these tables; in studies checked, under half for an unresolved V gene and the rest for unknown reasons. This sample comprises around 99,000 clones, roughly 84% of them detected only once. About 4.2% of the sample lies in the top ten. Sequenced material: peripheral blood. The receptors originated from a human donor in a cohort sampled during active COVID-19.

The chain carries TRBV6-2 or TRBV6-3 and TRBJ2-1; 11 bases are a match to TRBD2. This CDR3 has 15 residues. With 5 bases clipped from V and 9 bases from J, the junction kept 9 bases outside the gene matches. Germline CDR1 and CDR2: MNHEY and SVGEGT. In DNA form, the CDR3 reads TGTGCCAGCAGTGGGGGACTAGCGGAAGGCGGTGAGCAGTTCTTC. This gives the protein CASSGGLAEGGEQFF.

The chain uses TRBV7-9 and TRBJ1-1; 8 bases map to TRBD1. The ends lost 8 bases at V and 0 bases at J; junction bases unmatched: 2. This CDR3 contains 13 residues. From germline, CDR1 is SEHNR and CDR2 FQNEAQ (reference sequence). The CDR3, as DNA: TGTGCCAGCGGGACAGGCATGAACACTGAAGCTTTCTTT. It codes for CASGTGMNTEAFF.

V gene TRBV4-1 combines with J gene TRBJ2-1, with D possibly TRBD2 on 7 matching bases. The CDR3 covers 13 residues. V was shortened by 4 bases and J by 9 bases, with 13 bases between the two germline ends. CDR1 is MGHRA and CDR2 is YSYEKL in the germline V gene. CDR3 DNA: TGCGCCAGCAGCCGCAGCGGGACACCTGAGCAGTTCTTC. Amino acids: CASSRSGTPEQFF.